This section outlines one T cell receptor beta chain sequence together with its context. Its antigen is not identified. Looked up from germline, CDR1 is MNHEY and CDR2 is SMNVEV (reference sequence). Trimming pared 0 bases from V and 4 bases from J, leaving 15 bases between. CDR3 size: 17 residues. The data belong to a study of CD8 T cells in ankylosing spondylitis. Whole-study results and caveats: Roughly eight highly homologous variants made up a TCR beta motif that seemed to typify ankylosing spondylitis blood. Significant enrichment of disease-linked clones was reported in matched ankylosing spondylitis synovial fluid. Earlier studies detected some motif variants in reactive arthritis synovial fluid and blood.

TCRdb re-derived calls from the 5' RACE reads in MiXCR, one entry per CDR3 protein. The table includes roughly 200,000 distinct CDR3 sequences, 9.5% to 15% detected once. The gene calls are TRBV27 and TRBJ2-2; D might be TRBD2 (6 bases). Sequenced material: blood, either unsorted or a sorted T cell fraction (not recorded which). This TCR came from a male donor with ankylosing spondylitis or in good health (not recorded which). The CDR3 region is CASSLSGTVGGTGELFF. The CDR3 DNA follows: TGTGCCAGCAGTTTATCCGGGACGGTGGGAGGCACCGGGGAGCTGTTTTTT.